Listed here are 16 T cell receptor beta chains from one sample, sequenced in a study of shared clonotypes between healthy human individuals. Clones were sequenced by immunoSEQ multiplex PCR, and TCRdb holds only the in-frame ones, with some missing. Among around 2.5 million clones, approximately 93% were seen once, and the ten largest hold roughly 0.36%. Sequenced sample: naive CD4+ T cells from PBMCs. As to subset: CD45RA+ positively selected. The origin of the receptors is a man younger than 30 in good health. Some clones in this sample may be carry-over from other donors' samples.

The chain combines TRBV5-1 with TRBJ2-3; D not certain. Trimming stripped 0 bases from V and 5 bases from J, with 10 bases between. The CDR3 length is 14 residues. The V gene's germline CDR1 is SGHRS and CDR2 YFSETQ. The CDR3 DNA sequence: TGCGCCAGCAGCTTGGTACGAGCTATAGATACGCAGTATTTT. The encoded protein is CASSLVRAIDTQYF.

The CDR3 protein is CASSATLAENYNEQFF. The CDR3 DNA reads TGTGCCAGTAGTGCCACCCTAGCGGAGAACTACAATGAGCAGTTCTTC. The V gene is TRBV19, the J gene TRBJ2-1; TRBD2 aligns across 7 bases. This CDR3 has 16 amino acids. The ends lost 5 bases at V and 3 bases at J; junction bases unmatched: 10. From germline, CDR1 is LNHDA and CDR2 SQIVND (reference sequence).

The V gene is TRBV27, the J gene TRBJ2-3; D possibly corresponds to TRBD1 (6 bases). Germline V gene lookup returns CDR1 MNHEY and CDR2 SMNVEV (reference sequence). The V end was cut by 7 bases, the J end by 3 bases, with 14 bases between. The CDR3 has 14 residues. As DNA, the CDR3 is TGTGCCAGCAACCACAGGGTTACGACAGATACGCAGTATTTT. Its protein is CASNHRVTTDTQYF.

The chain is built from TRBV19 and TRBJ1-2; D is unresolved. Deletions cut 0 bases from V and 7 bases from J, with 12 bases between. The CDR3 length is 14 residues. Germline CDR1 is LNHDA and CDR2 is SQIVND (reference sequence). This chain's CDR3 is CASSIDRSVGGYTF. The CDR3 coding sequence is TGTGCCAGTAGTATAGATCGCTCCGTCGGTGGCTACACCTTC.

The chain has TRBV10-2 and TRBJ2-3; the D is unclear. This CDR3 is 14 amino acids long. Germline V gives CDR1 WSHSY, CDR2 SAAADI. Trimming left V 6 bases short and J 1 base short, with 11 bases between. The CDR3 sequence: CASRDNWGTDTQYF. DNA of the CDR3: TGCGCCAGCAGGGATAACTGGGGCACAGATACGCAGTATTTT.

The chain joins TRBV5-4 to TRBJ2-5; 9 positions match TRBD2. Germline V CDR1 and CDR2: SGHNT, YYREEE (reference sequence). J lost 0 bases, V lost 4 bases, and 13 bases had no gene match. CDR3 length equals 18 residues. The CDR3, as DNA: TGTGCCAGCAGCCCACCCCCCCGGGCTAGCGGGAACCAAGAGACCCAGTACTTC. Its protein is CASSPPPRASGNQETQYF.

Comments on this clone: Distinct nucleotide sequences in the sample also encode this CDR3. The chain combines TRBV19 with TRBJ1-5; D might be TRBD1 (5 bases). From germline, CDR1 is LNHDA and CDR2 SQIVND (reference sequence). The germline V and J ends were trimmed by 0 bases and 4 bases, with 7 bases remaining between them. The CDR3 runs 14 residues. This CDR3 reads CASSIDRGNQPQHF. The CDR3 bases are TGTGCCAGTAGTATAGATAGGGGAAATCAGCCCCAGCATTTT.

The chain is built from TRBV9 and TRBJ1-5; 7 nucleotides line up with TRBD1. V dropped 3 bases and J dropped 4; count of bases not matched to a gene: 7. The CDR3 length is 15 residues. Germline V lookup: CDR1 SGDLS, CDR2 YYNGEE. CDR3 DNA: TGTGCCAGCAGCGCAAGGGGACAGCTAAATCAGCCCCAGCATTTT. This sequence encodes CASSARGQLNQPQHF.

The chain links TRBV29-1 to TRBJ2-1; 7 bases map to TRBD1. Per the germline V gene, CDR1 is SQVTM and CDR2 is ANQGSEA. CDR3 length: 14 residues. Trimming cost V 6 bases and J 4 bases; bases outside gene matches: 9. The CDR3 sequence is CSVTRGTAYNEQFF. As DNA, the CDR3 is TGCAGCGTCACCAGAGGGACAGCATACAATGAGCAGTTCTTC.

The chain has TRBV5-1 and TRBJ2-3; 7 positions match TRBD2. V trimming: 4 bases; J trimming: 4 bases; junction bases outside the gene matches: 9. The CDR3 covers 15 residues. Germline CDR1 reads SGHRS; CDR2 reads YFSETQ. CDR3 DNA: TGCGCCAGCAGCACCGGACTAGTCTCCCCAGATACGCAGTATTTT. As protein: CASSTGLVSPDTQYF.

In DNA form, the CDR3 reads TGCGCCAGCAGCTTGGTGGTTAGCGGGAGGGCCGAAGATACGCAGTATTTT. It codes for CASSLVVSGRAEDTQYF. The chain uses TRBV5-1 and TRBJ2-3; 11 bases are shared with TRBD2. Trimming removed 0 bases from V and 5 bases from J; junction bases left unmatched: 8. Germline V gene data show CDR1 as SGHRS and CDR2 as YFSETQ. This CDR3 region has 17 residues. The complete variable domain, with remaining parts taken from reference TRBV5-1 and TRBJ2-3, reads KAGVTQTPRYLIKTRGQQVTLSCSPISGHRSVSWYQQTPGQGLQFLFEYFSETQRNKGNFPGRFSGRQFSNSRSEMNVSTLELGDSALYLCASSLVVSGRAEDTQYFGPGTRLTVL.

The J gene is TRBJ2-7, the V gene TRBV7-3, with 10 bases matching TRBD2. V gave up 5 bases and J gave up 3 bases; unmatched junction bases: 7. The CDR3 extends over 15 amino acids. Germline loops: CDR1 SGHTA, CDR2 FQGTGA. The CDR3 is CASSPGTSAYYEQYF. The CDR3 DNA reads TGTGCCAGCAGCCCCGGGACTAGCGCATACTACGAGCAGTACTTC.

The rearrangement uses TRBV2 and TRBJ2-3; 8 nucleotides agree with TRBD2. Germline lookup yields CDR1 SNHLY and CDR2 FYNNEI. The CDR3 length is 14 residues. The V segment lost 4 bases and the J segment 4 bases; nucleotides outside the gene matches: 4. The CDR3 DNA is TGTGCCAGCAGTGGTAGCGGGACTCCAGATACGCAGTATTTT. Its translation: CASSGSGTPDTQYF.

J is TRBJ2-2 and V is TRBV28, with 8 bases fitting TRBD2. V dropped 5 bases and J dropped 4; count of bases not matched to a gene: 6. Germline values: CDR1 MDHEN, CDR2 SYDVKM. This CDR3 spans 15 amino acids. The CDR3: CASSSGSSVTGELFF. The CDR3 bases are TGTGCCAGCAGTAGCGGGAGTTCGGTCACCGGGGAGCTGTTTTTT.

This clone was found once. V gene TRBV5-1 combines with J gene TRBJ2-3; 13 nucleotides match TRBD2. Per germline, CDR1 SGHRS and CDR2 YFSETQ. V lost 2 bases and J lost 0; bases outside the gene matches: 3. The CDR3 length is 17 residues. The DNA of the CDR3 is TGCGCCAGCAGCTTTGGGACTAGCGGGGTGAGCACAGATACGCAGTATTTT. Its protein product is CASSFGTSGVSTDTQYF.

V gene TRBV11-1 combines with J gene TRBJ2-2; TRBD2 aligns across 7 bases. V dropped 3 bases and J dropped 5; count of bases not matched to a gene: 9. This CDR3 spans 16 amino acids. Germline V gives CDR1 SGHAT, CDR2 FQDESV (reference sequence). The CDR3 region is CASSFSPAGLTGELFF. The CDR3 region has the DNA TGTGCCAGCAGCTTTTCTCCAGCGGGGTTAACCGGGGAGCTGTTTTTT.